This T cell receptor (beta chain) came from a study of blood T cell repertoires in COVID-19. Background on the study: T cells, B-cell-depleted T cells, or PBMCs provided the cDNA or gDNA that served as material.

Per the authors' pipeline: It was from reference gene primer amplification that nucleated cell counts were estimated. TCRdb keeps only in-frame clones here, not all; method: immunoSEQ multiplex PCR. Clone size and the V and J calls come from that table; the DNA yielded D and trimming. Among about 150,000 clones listed, under 90% were seen once. This CDR3 spans 13 amino acids. The V and J ends lost 0 bases and 5 bases respectively, with 10 bases between them. Germline V gene lookup returns CDR1 GTSNPN and CDR2 SVGIG (reference sequence). Material: peripheral blood. The TCR originated in a human donor in a cohort sampled during active COVID-19. The chain couples TRBV30 to TRBJ1-1; the D gene is possibly TRBD1 (5 bases). In nucleotides, the CDR3 is TGTGCCTGGAGTGTCAGAAGACAGACTGAAGCTTTCTTT. This sequence encodes CAWSVRRQTEAFF.